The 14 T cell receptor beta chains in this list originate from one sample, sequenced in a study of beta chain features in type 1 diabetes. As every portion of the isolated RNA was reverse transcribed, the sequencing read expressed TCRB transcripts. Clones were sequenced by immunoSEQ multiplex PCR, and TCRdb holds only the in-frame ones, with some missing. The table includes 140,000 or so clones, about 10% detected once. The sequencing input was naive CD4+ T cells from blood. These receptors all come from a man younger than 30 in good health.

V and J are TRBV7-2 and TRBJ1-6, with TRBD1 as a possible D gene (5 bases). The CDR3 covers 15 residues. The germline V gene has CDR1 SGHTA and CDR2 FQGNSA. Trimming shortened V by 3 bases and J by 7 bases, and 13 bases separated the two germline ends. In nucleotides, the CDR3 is TGTGCCAGCAGCTTCGGGACTGTTTTCAATTCACCCCTCCACTTT. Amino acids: CASSFGTVFNSPLHF.

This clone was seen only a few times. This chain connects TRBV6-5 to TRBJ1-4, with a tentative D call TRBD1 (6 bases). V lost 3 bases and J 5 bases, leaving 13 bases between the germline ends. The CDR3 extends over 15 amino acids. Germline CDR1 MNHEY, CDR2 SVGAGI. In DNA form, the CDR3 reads TGTGCCAGCAGTTATTCCGGGACACCGAATGAAAAACTGTTTTTT. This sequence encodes CASSYSGTPNEKLFF.

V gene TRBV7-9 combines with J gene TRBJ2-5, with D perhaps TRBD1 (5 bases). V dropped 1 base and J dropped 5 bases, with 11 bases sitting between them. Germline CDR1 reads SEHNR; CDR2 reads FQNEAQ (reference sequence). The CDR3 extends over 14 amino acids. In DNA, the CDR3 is TGTGCCAGCAGCTTAGTTGGGGCTTGGGAGACCCAGTACTTC. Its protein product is CASSLVGAWETQYF.

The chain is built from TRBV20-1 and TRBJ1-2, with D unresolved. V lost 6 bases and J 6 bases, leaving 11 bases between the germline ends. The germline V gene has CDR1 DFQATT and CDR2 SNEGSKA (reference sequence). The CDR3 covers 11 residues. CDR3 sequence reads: CSARRANGYTF. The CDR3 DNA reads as TGCAGTGCCAGACGAGCAAATGGCTACACCTTC.

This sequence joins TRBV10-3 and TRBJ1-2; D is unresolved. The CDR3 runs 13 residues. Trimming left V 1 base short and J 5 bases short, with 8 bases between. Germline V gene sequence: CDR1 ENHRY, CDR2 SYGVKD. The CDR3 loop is CAISEFERYGYTF. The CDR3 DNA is TGTGCCATCAGTGAGTTCGAGCGATATGGCTACACCTTC.

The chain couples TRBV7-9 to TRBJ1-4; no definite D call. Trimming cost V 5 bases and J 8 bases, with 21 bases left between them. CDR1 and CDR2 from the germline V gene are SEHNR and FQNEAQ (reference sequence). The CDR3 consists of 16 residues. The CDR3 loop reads CASSVDETGRSEKLFF. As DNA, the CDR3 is TGTGCCAGCAGCGTCGACGAGACTGGAAGGTCCGAAAAACTGTTTTTT.

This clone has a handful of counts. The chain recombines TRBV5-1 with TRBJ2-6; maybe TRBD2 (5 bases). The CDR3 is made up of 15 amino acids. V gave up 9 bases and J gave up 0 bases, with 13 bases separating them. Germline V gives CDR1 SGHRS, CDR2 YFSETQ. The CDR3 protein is CATSRDASGANVLTF. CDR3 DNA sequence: TGCGCCACATCCCGGGATGCCTCTGGGGCCAACGTCCTGACTTTC.

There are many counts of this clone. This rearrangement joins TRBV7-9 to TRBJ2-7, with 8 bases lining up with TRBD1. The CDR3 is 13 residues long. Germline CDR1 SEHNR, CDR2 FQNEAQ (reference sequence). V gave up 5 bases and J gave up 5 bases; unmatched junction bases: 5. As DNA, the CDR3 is TGTGCCAGCAGCGGGGACAGGTCCCACGAGCAGTACTTC. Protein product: CASSGDRSHEQYF.

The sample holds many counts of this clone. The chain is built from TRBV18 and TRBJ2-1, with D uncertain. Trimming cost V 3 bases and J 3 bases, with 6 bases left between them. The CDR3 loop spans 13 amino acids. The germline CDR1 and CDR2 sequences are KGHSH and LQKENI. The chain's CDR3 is CASSPAVYNEQFF. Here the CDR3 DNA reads TGTGCCAGCTCACCGGCGGTCTACAATGAGCAGTTCTTC.

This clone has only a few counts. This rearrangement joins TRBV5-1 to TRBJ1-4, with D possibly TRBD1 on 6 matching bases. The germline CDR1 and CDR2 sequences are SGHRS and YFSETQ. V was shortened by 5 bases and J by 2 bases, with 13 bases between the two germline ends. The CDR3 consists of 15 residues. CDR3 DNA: TGCGCCAGCAGTTCCGACAGGACCACTAATGAAAAACTGTTTTTT. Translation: CASSSDRTTNEKLFF.

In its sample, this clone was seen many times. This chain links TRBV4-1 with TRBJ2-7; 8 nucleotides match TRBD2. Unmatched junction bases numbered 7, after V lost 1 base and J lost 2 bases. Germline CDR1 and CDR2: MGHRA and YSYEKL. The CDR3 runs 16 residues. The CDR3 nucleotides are TGCGCCAGCAGCCAAGCAGTTAGCGGGGCAGCCTACGAGCAGTACTTC. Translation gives CASSQAVSGAAYEQYF.

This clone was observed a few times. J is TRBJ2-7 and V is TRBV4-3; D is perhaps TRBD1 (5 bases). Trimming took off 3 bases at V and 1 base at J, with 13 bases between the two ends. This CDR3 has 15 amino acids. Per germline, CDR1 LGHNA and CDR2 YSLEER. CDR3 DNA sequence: TGCGCCAGCAGCCAGGTGTCAGGGTTTTCCTACGAGCAGTACTTC. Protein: CASSQVSGFSYEQYF.

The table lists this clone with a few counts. CDR3: CASSDTRGNTQYF. The DNA of the CDR3 is TGTGCCAGCAGCGACACCAGGGGCAATACGCAGTATTTT. The chain recombines TRBV5-5 with TRBJ2-3, with a weak D call TRBD1 (6 bases). This CDR3 spans 13 amino acids. Per germline, CDR1 SGHKS and CDR2 YYEKEE (reference sequence). Trimming cost V 4 bases and J 7 bases, with 13 bases left between them.

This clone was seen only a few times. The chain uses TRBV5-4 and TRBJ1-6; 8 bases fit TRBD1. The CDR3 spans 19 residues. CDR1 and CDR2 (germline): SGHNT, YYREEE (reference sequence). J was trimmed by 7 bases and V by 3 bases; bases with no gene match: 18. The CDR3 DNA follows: TGTGCCAGCAGCTCCACGGACAGGGCGCCCCACAATAACAATTCACCCCTCCACTTT. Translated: CASSSTDRAPHNNNSPLHF. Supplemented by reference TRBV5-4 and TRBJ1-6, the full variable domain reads ETGVTQSPTHLIKTRGQQVTLRCSSQSGHNTVSWYQQALGQGPQFIFQYYREEENGRGNFPPRFSGLQFPNYSSELNVNALELDDSALYLCASSSTDRAPHNNNSPLHFGNGTRLTVT.